This T cell receptor (beta chain) was captured in a study of blood T cells in healthy people across ages. Study-level results: Estimates of total diversity, which came from one million sequenced T cells, were considered to be underestimates. Changes seen in expanded clonotypes were possibly confounded by donor CMV status left unknown. Measured against age, TCR beta diversity per million T cells decreased in a roughly linear manner.

Ranging in age from about 6 to 90, the donors were healthy Caucasian individuals from Russia. The use of a sample-barcoded 5' primer and a J-beta primer mix characterized a second PCR of about 7 to 12 cycles. In TCRdb, the 5' RACE reads were re-called with MiXCR into one record per CDR3 protein. This sample has hundreds of thousands of distinct CDR3 sequences, with roughly three fifths found just once. Comment on this clonotype: What it binds is not known.

Germline V lookup: CDR1 LNHDA, CDR2 SQIVND (reference sequence). The CDR3 contains 13 residues. Trimming stripped 5 bases from V and 3 bases from J, with 10 bases between. The chain employs TRBV19 and TRBJ2-5, with D unresolved. The TCR was taken from a man between 35 and 55 years old in good health. The sample comprised blood. The CDR3 nucleotides are TGTGCCAGTAGTTTCCAGAGAAAAGAGACCCAGTACTTC. It specifies CASSFQRKETQYF.